This T cell receptor (beta chain) originates from a study of blood T cell repertoires in COVID-19. Study summary: Donors in the United States, Italy and Spain gave samples during acute or convalescent COVID-19. Sources were T cells, B-cell-depleted T cells, or PBMCs; the material itself was cDNA or gDNA.

In the study's own analysis: Estimates of nucleated cell counts were drawn from the amplification of reference gene primers. The method was immunoSEQ multiplex PCR; TCRdb's version includes in-frame clones alone and lacks a portion of them. Clone size and V and J calls were adopted from that table, with D and trimming inferred from the DNA. The sample shows about 200,000 clones, roughly 89% of them seen only once. The CDR3 is 13 amino acids. V was cut by 5 bases and J by 7 bases, with 14 bases left in between. Per germline, CDR1 MNHEY and CDR2 SMNVEV (reference sequence). Input material: peripheral blood. The rearrangement links TRBV27 to TRBJ1-1; a possible D gene is TRBD1 (5 bases). The receptor's source is a man aged 55-75 years who had recovered from COVID-19. CDR3 sequence: CASSPRGGIEAFF. CDR3 in DNA: TGTGCCAGCAGTCCCCGGGGGGGGATTGAAGCTTTCTTT.